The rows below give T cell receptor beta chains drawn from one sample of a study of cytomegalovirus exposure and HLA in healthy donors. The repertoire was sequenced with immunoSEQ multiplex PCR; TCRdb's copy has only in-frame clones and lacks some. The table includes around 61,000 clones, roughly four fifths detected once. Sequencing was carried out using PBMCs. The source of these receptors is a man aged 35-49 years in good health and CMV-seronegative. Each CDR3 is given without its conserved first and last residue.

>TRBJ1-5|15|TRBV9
ASSVGGGFDINQPQH
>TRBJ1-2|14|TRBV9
ASSDQDRKENYGYT
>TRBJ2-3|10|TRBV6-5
ASSRGTDTQY
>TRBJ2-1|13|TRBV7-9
ASSSSGLAGGRQF
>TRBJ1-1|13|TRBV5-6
ARNRTGGIRTEAF
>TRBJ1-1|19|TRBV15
ATSRRTGGNMRPGGNTEAF
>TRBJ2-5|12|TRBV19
ASSDRGHQETQY
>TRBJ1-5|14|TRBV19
ASSKPGTGYPQPQH
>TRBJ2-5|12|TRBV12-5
ASGLAGGGGTQY
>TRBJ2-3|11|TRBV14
ASSQEGGLTQY
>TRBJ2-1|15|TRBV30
ARKELAGGPLYNEQF
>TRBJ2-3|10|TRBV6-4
ASSDGEDTQY
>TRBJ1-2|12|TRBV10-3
ASSATGGNYGYT
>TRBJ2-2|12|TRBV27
ASSLGLNTGELF
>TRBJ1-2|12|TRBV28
ASSLSTAPGGYT
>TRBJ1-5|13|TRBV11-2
ASSSLQGTNQPQH
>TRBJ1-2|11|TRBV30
AGSGQTGYGYT
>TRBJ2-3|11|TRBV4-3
ASSQGREDTQY
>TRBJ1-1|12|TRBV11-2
ASSLVQGNTEAF
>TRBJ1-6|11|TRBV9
ASSIDRVGALH
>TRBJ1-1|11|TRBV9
ASSVASNTEAF
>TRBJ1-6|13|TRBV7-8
ASSSRGTYNSPLH
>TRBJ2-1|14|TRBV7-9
ASSLSGTGGYNEQF